This T cell receptor beta chain was observed in a study of T cell responses to AZD1222 COVID-19 vaccine. Study-level findings and limits: When two AZD1222 doses had been given, Spike-specific TCR breadth and depth rose.

Measured with immunoSEQ multiplex PCR; TCRdb has only the in-frame clones, and not every one. This table has more than 130,000 clones, just over 90% appearing once. V lost 4 bases, J lost 4 bases, and 8 bases stayed unmatched. This CDR3 contains 16 residues. Looked up from germline, CDR1 is SGHRS and CDR2 is YFSETQ. A word on this clone: What it binds is unknown.

This TCR came from an adult in good health. The sample in question was peripheral blood, obtained on day 0 of AZD1222 vaccination. The chain links TRBV5-1 to TRBJ2-3; 11 bases are shared with TRBD1. In nucleotides, the CDR3 is TGCGCCAGCAGCCCGGGCCGGACAGGGGGCGCAGATACGCAGTATTTT. Its protein is CASSPGRTGGADTQYF. The entire variable domain, with the rest obtained from reference TRBV5-1 and TRBJ2-3, is as follows: KAGVTQTPRYLIKTRGQQVTLSCSPISGHRSVSWYQQTPGQGLQFLFEYFSETQRNKGNFPGRFSGRQFSNSRSEMNVSTLELGDSALYLCASSPGRTGGADTQYFGPGTRLTVL.